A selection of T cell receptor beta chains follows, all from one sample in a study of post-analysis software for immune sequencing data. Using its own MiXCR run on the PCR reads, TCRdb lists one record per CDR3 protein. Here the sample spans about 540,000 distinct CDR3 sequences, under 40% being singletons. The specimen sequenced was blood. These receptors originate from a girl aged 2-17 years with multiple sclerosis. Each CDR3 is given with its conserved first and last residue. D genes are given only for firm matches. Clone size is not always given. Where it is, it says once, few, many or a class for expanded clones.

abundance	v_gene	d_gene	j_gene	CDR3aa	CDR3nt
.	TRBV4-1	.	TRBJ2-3	CASSRITTDTQYF	TGCGCCAGCAGCCGAATAACAACGGATACGCAGTATTTT
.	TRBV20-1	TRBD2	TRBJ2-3	CSAAGGLAGGVDTQYF	TGCAGTGCCGCGGGGGGACTAGCGGGAGGAGTAGATACGCAGTATTTT
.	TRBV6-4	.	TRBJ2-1	CASSLTGIPSSYNEQFF	TGTGCCAGTAGCTTGACTGGGATTCCATCCTCCTACAATGAGCAGTTCTTC
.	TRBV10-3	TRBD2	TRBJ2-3	CAISWTSGGITDTQYF	TGTGCCATCAGTTGGACTAGCGGGGGGATCACAGATACGCAGTATTTT
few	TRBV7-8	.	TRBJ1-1	CASSLTRGKMNTEAFF	TGTGCCAGCAGCTTAACCAGGGGTAAGATGAACACTGAAGCTTTCTTT
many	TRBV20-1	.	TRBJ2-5	CSADPGTPVRETQYF	TGCAGTGCTGACCCCGGGACTCCCGTGCGCGAGACCCAGTACTTC
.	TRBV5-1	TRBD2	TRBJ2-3	CASSLYGRDADTQYF	TGCGCCAGCAGCTTATACGGGAGGGATGCAGATACGCAGTATTTT
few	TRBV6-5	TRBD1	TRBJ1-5	CASSIDRGGNQPQHF	TGTGCCAGCAGTATAGACAGGGGGGGCAATCAGCCCCAGCATTTT
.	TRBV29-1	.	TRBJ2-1	CSVWADNEQFF	TGCAGCGTTTGGGCGGACAATGAGCAGTTCTTC
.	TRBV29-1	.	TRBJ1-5	CSVREKDQPQHF	TGCAGCGTCCGTGAGAAGGATCAGCCCCAGCATTTT
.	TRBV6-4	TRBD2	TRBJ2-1	CASSLTLAGGLDNEQFF	TGTGCCAGCAGTCTAACCCTAGCGGGGGGGTTGGACAATGAGCAGTTCTTC
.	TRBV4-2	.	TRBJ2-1	CASSQEEDSYNEQFF	TGTGCCAGCAGCCAAGAGGAGGACTCCTACAATGAGCAGTTCTTC
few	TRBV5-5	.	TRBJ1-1	CASSWTGDEAFF	TGTGCCAGCAGCTGGACTGGGGACGAAGCTTTCTTT
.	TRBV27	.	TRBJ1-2	CASSLYWGANYGYTF	TGTGCCAGCAGTTTATACTGGGGGGCCAACTATGGCTACACCTTC
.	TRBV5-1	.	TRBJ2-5	CASSLTDGQETQYF	TGCGCCAGCAGCTTGACGGATGGACAAGAGACCCAGTACTTC
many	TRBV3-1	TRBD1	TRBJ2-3	CASSQIRQGAQYF	TGTGCCAGCAGCCAAATAAGACAGGGAGCGCAGTATTTT